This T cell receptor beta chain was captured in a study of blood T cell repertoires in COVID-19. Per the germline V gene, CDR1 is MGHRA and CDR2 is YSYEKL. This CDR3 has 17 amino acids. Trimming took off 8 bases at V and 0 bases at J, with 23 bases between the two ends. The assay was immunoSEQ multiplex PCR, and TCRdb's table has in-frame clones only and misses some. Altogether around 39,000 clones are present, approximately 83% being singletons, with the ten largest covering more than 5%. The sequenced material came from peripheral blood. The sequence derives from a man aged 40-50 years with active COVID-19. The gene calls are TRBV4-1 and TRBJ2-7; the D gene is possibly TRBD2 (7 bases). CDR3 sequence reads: CASGEMNDRTSSYEQYF. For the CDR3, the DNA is TGCGCCAGCGGAGAAATGAATGACAGGACTAGCTCCTACGAGCAGTACTTC.